A single sample gave rise to the 13 T cell receptor beta chains below, sequenced in a study of stem cell transplantation in POMP-related autoinflammatory disease. Sequencing was performed with immunoSEQ multiplex PCR; in TCRdb, only in-frame clones are kept and a portion is missing. This sample carries some 26,000 clones, approximately 78% of them seen once, and the ten largest clones take less than 3%. The sequences come from CD4+ T cells from PBMCs, collected before stem cell transplantation. The receptors derive from a human donor with POMP-related autoinflammation and immune dysregulation (PRAID).

The chain is built from TRBV10-2 and TRBJ1-4; 9 positions match TRBD1. The germline V gene encodes CDR1 WSHSY and CDR2 SAAADI. This CDR3 is built from 13 residues. With V trimmed by 6 bases and J by 10 bases, 6 bases remained unmatched. CDR3 coding DNA: TGCGCCAGCAGAGGACAGGGGCACGCAAAACTGTTTTTT. It translates to CASRGQGHAKLFF.

V is TRBV5-6 and J is TRBJ2-4, with a weak D call TRBD1 (5 bases). The CDR3 contains 13 residues. CDR1 and CDR2 (germline): SGHDT, YYEEEE. The ends were cut back, 2 bases at V and 8 bases at J, with 11 bases in the middle. The CDR3 here is CASSLGRAHIQYF. The CDR3, as DNA: TGTGCCAGCAGCTTAGGCAGGGCCCACATTCAGTACTTC. Combining the CDR3 with reference TRBV5-6 and TRBJ2-4 gives the whole variable domain DAGVTQSPTHLIKTRGQQVTLRCSPKSGHDTVSWYQQALGQGPQFIFQYYEEEERQRGNFPDRFSGHQFPNYSSELNVNALLLGDSALYLCASSLGRAHIQYFGAGTRLSVL.

The V and J genes are TRBV18 and TRBJ1-1, with TRBD1 as a possible D gene (5 bases). V was trimmed by 3 bases and J by 0 bases, leaving 8 bases between them. The germline V gene has CDR1 KGHSH and CDR2 LQKENI. The CDR3 runs 14 residues. This CDR3 reads CASSPQGLNTEAFF. CDR3 DNA: TGTGCCAGCTCACCGCAGGGCCTGAACACTGAAGCTTTCTTT.

The count of this clone is one. Compared with germline, one end of the junction differs, possibly owing to a read error. V gene TRBV7-2 combines with J gene TRBJ2-7; 10 bases are a match to TRBD2. The CDR3 contains 15 residues. The V gene's germline CDR1 is SGHTA and CDR2 FQGNSA. CDR3 nucleotides: TGTGCCAGCATGATAGCGGGAGGTGGGTCCTCCGAGCAGTACTTC. It encodes CASMIAGGGSSEQYF. The full variable domain, rest sourced from reference TRBV7-2 and TRBJ2-7, is GAGVSQSPSNKVTEKGKDVELRCDPISGHTALYWYRQSLGQGLEFLIYFQGNSAPDKSGLPSDRFSAERTGGSVSTLTIQRTQQEDSAVYLCASMIAGGGSSEQYFGPGTRLTVT.

V is TRBV5-4 and J is TRBJ2-5; D is perhaps TRBD1 (6 bases). V was shortened by 4 bases and J by 3 bases, with 13 bases between the two germline ends. Germline V CDR1 and CDR2: SGHNT, YYREEE (reference sequence). The CDR3 contains 14 residues. The CDR3 is CASSRRGTEETQYF. DNA for the CDR3: TGTGCCAGCAGCCGAAGGGGGACGGAAGAGACCCAGTACTTC. Drawing the rest from reference TRBV5-4 and TRBJ2-5, the complete variable domain is ETGVTQSPTHLIKTRGQQVTLRCSSQSGHNTVSWYQQALGQGPQFIFQYYREEENGRGNFPPRFSGLQFPNYSSELNVNALELDDSALYLCASSRRGTEETQYFGPGTRLLVL.

This clone was recorded a few times. The chain is built from TRBV9 and TRBJ1-1; possibly TRBD1 for D (5 bases). CDR1 SGDLS and CDR2 YYNGEE come from the germline V gene. V was shortened by 0 bases and J by 1 base, with 7 bases between the two germline ends. This CDR3 contains 14 residues. The CDR3 protein is CASSVDRSNTEAFF. The CDR3 DNA sequence: TGTGCCAGCAGCGTAGACAGGTCGAACACTGAAGCTTTCTTT.

J is TRBJ1-1 and V is TRBV5-1, with D possibly being TRBD1 (5 bases). Per the germline V gene, CDR1 is SGHRS and CDR2 is YFSETQ. The CDR3 loop spans 13 amino acids. Trimming stripped 3 bases from V and 3 bases from J, with 9 bases between. CDR3 residues: CASSSGGDTEAFF. The DNA for the CDR3 is TGCGCCAGCAGCTCCGGGGGGGACACTGAAGCTTTCTTT. Supplemented by reference TRBV5-1 and TRBJ1-1, the full variable domain reads KAGVTQTPRYLIKTRGQQVTLSCSPISGHRSVSWYQQTPGQGLQFLFEYFSETQRNKGNFPGRFSGRQFSNSRSEMNVSTLELGDSALYLCASSSGGDTEAFFGQGTRLTVV.

The V and J genes are TRBV5-1 and TRBJ1-1; the match to TRBD1 covers 7 bases. CDR1 and CDR2 from the germline V gene are SGHRS and YFSETQ. This CDR3 region has 14 residues. V lost 5 bases and J lost 10; bases outside the gene matches: 14. The chain's CDR3 is CASSPDRAAPGAFF. The CDR3 bases are TGCGCCAGCAGTCCTGACAGGGCTGCGCCGGGAGCTTTCTTT. The whole variable domain, filled in from reference TRBV5-1 and TRBJ1-1, reads KAGVTQTPRYLIKTRGQQVTLSCSPISGHRSVSWYQQTPGQGLQFLFEYFSETQRNKGNFPGRFSGRQFSNSRSEMNVSTLELGDSALYLCASSPDRAAPGAFFGQGTRLTVV.

The chain carries TRBV23-1 and TRBJ2-7; D gene unclear. TRBV23-1 is flagged as an ORF with uncertain function. V lost 0 bases, J lost 0 bases, and 15 bases lay in between. There are 17 residues in the CDR3. DNA of the CDR3: TGCGCCAGCAGTCAATCCAAGAATTATAGGGACTCCTACGAGCAGTACTTC. Encoded protein: CASSQSKNYRDSYEQYF.

This chain links TRBV6-5 with TRBJ1-2, with D maybe TRBD1 (5 bases). The V gene lost 5 bases and the J gene lost 7 bases, with 20 bases spanning the gap. CDR1 is MNHEY and CDR2 is SVGAGI in the germline V gene. The CDR3 is 15 residues long. As DNA, the CDR3 is TGTGCCAGCAGTCGCCAGGGCATTCGCTTCGGTGGCTACACCTTC. This encodes CASSRQGIRFGGYTF.

V gene TRBV11-2 combines with J gene TRBJ2-3; TRBD2 aligns across 9 bases. The V gene end was trimmed by 5 bases and the J gene end by 1 base; junction bases not matched to a gene: 7. The germline CDR1 and CDR2 sequences are SGHAT and FQNNGV. This CDR3 is built from 16 residues. For the CDR3, the DNA is TGTGCCAGCAGCGAGACTAGCGGTGCCGGCACAGATACGCAGTATTTT. Residues: CASSETSGAGTDTQYF.

The rearrangement joins TRBV28 to TRBJ2-7; 9 bases agree with TRBD2. V was clipped by 5 bases and J by 2 bases; unmatched bases: 10. Germline V CDR1 and CDR2: MDHEN, SYDVKM. This CDR3 comprises 16 residues. CDR3 DNA: TGTGCCAGCAGTCCCCGCGGACTAGCGAGAACCTACGAGCAGTACTTC. This gives the protein CASSPRGLARTYEQYF.

The rearrangement links TRBV4-1 to TRBJ2-3; D gene unclear. There are 14 residues in the CDR3. Germline V gene sequence: CDR1 MGHRA, CDR2 YSYEKL. The V end was cut by 1 base, the J end by 4 bases, with 9 bases between. CDR3 sequence reads: CASSQGPLPDTQYF. The CDR3 coding sequence is TGCGCCAGCAGCCAAGGACCCCTCCCAGATACGCAGTATTTT.